These 17 T cell receptor beta chains share one sample of origin, sequenced in a study of T-cell memory formation after mild COVID-19. Each CDR3 protein is one row after TCRdb ran MiXCR on the 5' RACE reads. The sample comprises approximately 490,000 distinct CDR3 sequences, 20% of which are singletons, and about an eighth rests with the top ten. Sequencing used PBMCs or a T cell subset sorted from them (not recorded which). These receptors were taken from an adult woman who had mild COVID-19 (a few samples of this study predate the infection). Cell type and time point are not known.

This clonotype has a handful of counts. The chain employs TRBV29-1 and TRBJ1-2; 8 nucleotides agree with TRBD1. The trim removed 0 bases at V and 3 bases at J, leaving 6 bases unmatched. The CDR3 runs to 15 residues. Germline values: CDR1 SQVTM, CDR2 ANQGSEA. The CDR3 bases are TGCAGCGTTGAAGATATGGCAGGGGGCGACTATGGCTACACCTTC. Translated: CSVEDMAGGDYGYTF. The full variable domain, completed using reference TRBV29-1 and TRBJ1-2, is SAVISQKPSRDICQRGTSLTIQCQVDSQVTMMFWYRQQPGQSLTLIATANQGSEATYESGFVIDKFPISRPNLTFSTLTVSNMSPEDSSIYLCSVEDMAGGDYGYTFGSGTRLTVV.

This clonotype came up a few times. The chain recombines TRBV5-1 with TRBJ2-7; unclear D gene. Per germline, CDR1 SGHRS and CDR2 YFSETQ. The V gene lost 0 bases and the J gene lost 6 bases, with 7 bases spanning the gap. The CDR3 is 12 residues long. The CDR3 nucleotides read TGCGCCAGCAGCTTGGGAAGGAGCGAGCAGTACTTC. Translating it yields CASSLGRSEQYF.

This clonotype was seen more than once but under ten times. The chain combines TRBV4-2 with TRBJ2-5; D is uncertain. The CDR3 runs 14 residues. V lost 3 bases and J lost 3, with 11 bases in between. The germline CDR1 and CDR2 sequences are LGHNA and YNFKEQ. CDR3 loop: CASSQYSAKETQYF. In nucleotides, the CDR3 is TGTGCCAGCAGCCAGTATTCGGCGAAAGAGACCCAGTACTTC.

This chain joins TRBV6-1 and TRBJ1-1; D gene uncertain. The germline V gene has CDR1 MNHNS and CDR2 SASEGT. Trimming cost V 8 bases and J 0 bases, with 13 bases left between them. This CDR3 is 14 amino acids long. CDR3 nucleotides: TGTGCCAGCCCCGGGCGAGGGCTGAACACTGAAGCTTTCTTT. Amino acid sequence: CASPGRGLNTEAFF.

V usage is TRBV12-3 or TRBV12-4 and J usage is TRBJ2-3; a possible D gene is TRBD2 (5 bases). Between the trimmed V and J ends, which lost 5 bases and 5 bases, there was a span of 20 bases. This CDR3 comprises 16 residues. CDR3 sequence (DNA): TGTGCCAGCAGTCCCGGGGAGCGCAGTCGTGTAGATACGCAGTATTTT. This gives the protein CASSPGERSRVDTQYF.

The gene calls are TRBV5-1 and TRBJ2-5; perhaps TRBD2 as D (6 bases). This CDR3 is 15 amino acids long. Trimming took off 4 bases at V and 5 bases at J, with 18 bases between the two ends. Germline V gene lookup returns CDR1 SGHRS and CDR2 YFSETQ. CDR3 nucleotides: TGCGCCAGCAGCACCCGGGACTCACTAATGGAGACCCAGTACTTC. Its protein is CASSTRDSLMETQYF. The full variable domain, in which reference TRBV5-1 and TRBJ2-5 provide the parts outside the CDR3, is KAGVTQTPRYLIKTRGQQVTLSCSPISGHRSVSWYQQTPGQGLQFLFEYFSETQRNKGNFPGRFSGRQFSNSRSEMNVSTLELGDSALYLCASSTRDSLMETQYFGPGTRLLVL.

The chain is built from TRBV5-5 and TRBJ2-4; D might be TRBD1 (6 bases). The CDR3 has 18 amino acids. Trimming stripped 4 bases from V and 0 bases from J, with 20 bases between. The germline V gene has CDR1 SGHKS and CDR2 YYEKEE (reference sequence). CDR3 loop: CASSAGTSWALAKNIQYF. Written as DNA, the CDR3 is TGTGCCAGCAGCGCCGGGACATCGTGGGCACTAGCCAAAAACATTCAGTACTTC.

Remarks on this clonotype: One junction end does not reproduce the germline sequence, and a read error may be involved. CDR3 DNA sequence: TGCAGTGCCAAAACAGGGGGCACTGGAGCTTTCTTT. Residues: CSAKTGGTGAFF. The rearrangement joins TRBV20-1 to TRBJ1-1; 9 nucleotides line up with TRBD1. This CDR3 comprises 12 residues. Germline CDR1 and CDR2: DFQATT and SNEGSKA (reference sequence).

This clonotype was recorded a few times. V is TRBV5-1 and J is TRBJ2-1, with D maybe TRBD2 (5 bases). Germline loops: CDR1 SGHRS, CDR2 YFSETQ. This CDR3 is 17 amino acids long. V was clipped by 0 bases and J by 0 bases, with 13 bases between them. The CDR3 loop reads CASSLGYPGSSYNEQFF. The CDR3 region has the DNA TGCGCCAGCAGCTTGGGTTACCCGGGAAGCTCCTACAATGAGCAGTTCTTC.

DNA of the CDR3: TGTGCCACCAGTGATTTGACAGGGGGAGCGCCCCAGCATTTT. Protein: CATSDLTGGAPQHF. The chain has TRBV24-1 and TRBJ1-5; 8 positions agree with TRBD1. Looked up from germline, CDR1 is KGHDR and CDR2 is SFDVKD. Losses at the gene ends were 0 bases for V and 9 bases for J; bases not matched to a gene: 3. CDR3 length: 14 residues.

In DNA form, the CDR3 reads TGTGCCAGCAGTTTTAAGACAGGGGGCAGGGAGACCCAGTACTTC. Translating it yields CASSFKTGGRETQYF. V and J are TRBV7-2 and TRBJ2-5, with 10 bases identical to TRBD1. CDR3 length: 15 residues. Germline V gene data show CDR1 as SGHTA and CDR2 as FQGNSA. V dropped 6 bases and J dropped 5; count of bases not matched to a gene: 9.

This clonotype showed up just a few times. The chain carries TRBV13 and TRBJ2-1; 14 nucleotides align to TRBD2. Germline trimming cut 3 bases from V and 4 bases from J; bases unmatched to any gene: 2. The CDR3 sequence is 16 residues long. Germline V gene sequence: CDR1 PRHDT, CDR2 FYEKMQ (reference sequence). CDR3 protein: CASSFRTSGRYNEQFF. CDR3 DNA sequence: TGTGCCAGCAGCTTCCGGACTAGCGGGAGGTACAATGAGCAGTTCTTC. The variable domain in full, with the rest retrieved from reference TRBV13 and TRBJ2-1, is AAGVIQSPRHLIKEKRETATLKCYPIPRHDTVYWYQQGPGQDPQFLISFYEKMQSDKGSIPDRFSAQQFSDYHSELNMSSLELGDSALYFCASSFRTSGRYNEQFFGPGTRLTVL.

V is TRBV6-1 and J is TRBJ1-6; TRBD1 might be the D (5 bases). This CDR3 contains 14 residues. The germline gives CDR1 MNHNS, CDR2 SASEGT. The V end was cut by 5 bases, the J end by 9 bases, with 14 bases between. CDR3 in amino acids: CASSQLGTSSPLHF. The CDR3 region has the DNA TGTGCCAGCAGTCAACTAGGGACGTCTTCACCCCTCCACTTT.

The V call is TRBV7-6, the J call TRBJ1-1; a weak D match, TRBD1 (5 bases). This CDR3 region has 13 residues. Per the germline V gene, CDR1 is SGHVS and CDR2 is FNYEAQ. The V gene lost 5 bases and the J gene lost 2 bases, with 9 bases spanning the gap. The CDR3 nucleotides read TGTGCCAGCAGCCGCAGGGTAAACACTGAAGCTTTCTTT. Amino acid sequence: CASSRRVNTEAFF. Complete variable domain (other parts from reference TRBV7-6 and TRBJ1-1): GAGVSQSPRYKVTKRGQDVALRCDPISGHVSLYWYRQALGQGPEFLTYFNYEAQQDKSGLPNDRFSAERPEGSISTLTIQRTEQRDSAMYRCASSRRVNTEAFFGQGTRLTVV.

There are a few counts of this clonotype. The chain is built from TRBV7-9 and TRBJ2-3; D possibly matches TRBD1 or TRBD2 (5 bases each). The V and J ends lost 2 bases and 1 base respectively, with 22 bases between them. The germline CDR1 and CDR2 sequences are SEHNR and FQNEAQ (reference sequence). The CDR3 is 19 amino acids. For the CDR3, the DNA is TGTGCCAGCAGCTTATTCTCAGGGAGTATCCTTTGGGGCACAGATACGCAGTATTTT. Translation gives CASSLFSGSILWGTDTQYF.

The rearrangement uses TRBV5-1 and TRBJ1-1; the D gene is possibly TRBD1 (6 bases). The germline V gene encodes CDR1 SGHRS and CDR2 YFSETQ. Trimming shortened V by 4 bases and J by 4 bases, and 14 bases separated the two germline ends. The CDR3 runs 14 residues. The CDR3 protein is CASSPRGPGTEAFF. The CDR3 DNA sequence: TGCGCCAGCAGCCCGCGGGGGCCGGGCACTGAAGCTTTCTTT.

In its sample, this clonotype was seen a few times. The chain links TRBV9 to TRBJ2-2, with a weak D call TRBD2 (6 bases). With 1 base removed from V and 4 bases from J, the gap between germline ends came to 11 bases. The V gene's germline CDR1 is SGDLS and CDR2 YYNGEE. The CDR3 length is 15 residues. CDR3 region: CASSVSGTVTGELFF. The CDR3 DNA sequence: TGTGCCAGCAGCGTATCCGGGACTGTCACCGGGGAGCTGTTTTTT.